A single TCR beta chain is shown here with its context. The sample holds many counts of this clonotype. Its antigen remains undetermined. Base qualities were left out, and no much larger clone turns up one base away. Library preparation used multiplex PCR. Sequenced on an Illumina HiSeq 4000. CDR3 regions were amplified by Arm-PCR with iRepertoire HTBI primers to construct TCR beta libraries. PCR products were gel purified before sequencing. For the original study's pipeline: Gene usage analysis of CDR3 amino acid clonotypes used the approximately 62 TRBV and 14 TRBJ segments found across samples. COPE and FqMerger were used to merge the filtered high-quality paired reads into contigs. BLAST was used to align contigs to IMGT TRBV, TRBD and TRBJ reference genes, and CDR3 was defined according to IMGT. Any clonotype with a frequency above 0.1% was counted as a highly expanded clone. Shannon entropy was used to measure repertoire diversity, and the Gini coefficient was used to measure V-J evenness. A clonotype found in more than one individual was treated as public. Clones were called with MiXCR by TCRdb after fastp trimmed the public reads at Q25, and only in-frame beta chains were retained. Each entry merges the rows of one CDR3 protein and shows their most common DNA and genes. The V and J calls follow TCRdb's processing rather than the paper's. Counted in this sample were a few hundred thousand distinct CDR3 sequences; 23% of them appeared once. Jointly, the top ten make up approximately 28% of the sample.

According to the study, the label for this sample's time point signals: persistent/refractory GD, antithyroid drugs over 5 years with positive TRAb. For both TCR sequencing and RNA sequencing, RNA was extracted from PBMCs using TRIzol. The diagnosis of Graves' disease followed American Thyroid Association guidelines. The patients came from an endocrinology department in Xi'an, China. Each patient gave around 9.2 milliliters of peripheral blood, collected in an EDTA anticoagulant tube. Ficoll Paque Plus density gradient separation was used to isolate PBMCs, and no additional T cell sorting was done. An Agilent 2100 Bioanalyzer and agarose gel were used to check RNA quality, and a NanoDrop 2000 was used to measure RNA concentration. These data belong to a study of regulatory T cells in long-lasting Graves disease (dated by TCRdb to 2020 to 2023). At the level of the whole study: Persistent Graves' disease meant more than 5 years of antithyroid drug treatment with TSH receptor autoantibodies that stayed positive. Persistent Graves' disease patients were compared with newly diagnosed Graves' disease patients by peripheral blood TCR sequencing and RNA sequencing. In the clinical cohort, patients with persistent Graves' disease had used antithyroid drugs for an average of around 9.9 years. The study took place in China and was registered as a clinical trial. A total of roughly 35 samples were covered by TCR sequencing, comprising some 13 persistent and around 20 newly diagnosed Graves' disease patients. What the authors observed across the whole study: Patients with persistent disease shared more public clonotypes (about 2,900) than newly diagnosed patients did (around 980). Persistent Graves' disease patients showed lower TCR Shannon entropy and fewer highly expanded clones than newly diagnosed patients, suggesting clonal expansion. Peripheral blood alone was examined, since thyroid tissue, which constituted the primary lesion, could not be accessed. Sequencing and analysis were restricted to the TCR beta chain. As a limitation, the authors acknowledged that the small sample size may reduce accuracy.

Sample: peripheral blood mononuclear cells (PBMCs), taken when the disease was refractory, from a patient treated with antithyroid drugs. The receptor was isolated from a female donor with Graves disease.

For the CDR3, the sequence is CASSEYNEAFF. The nucleotide sequence is TGTGCCAGCAGCGAGTATAATGAAGCTTTCTTT. Recombination connected TRBV6-2 or TRBV6-3 to TRBJ1-1, with the D gene not clear enough to name. CDR3 length: 11 amino acids, cysteine to phenylalanine. CDR3 DNA is the only sequence kept; it has 33 bases, read in frame from the first base. The junction carries 9 bases between V and J, which are trimmed by 6 bases and 7 bases respectively. Taken from the germline V gene, the CDR1 and CDR2 loops are MNHEY and SVGEGT.